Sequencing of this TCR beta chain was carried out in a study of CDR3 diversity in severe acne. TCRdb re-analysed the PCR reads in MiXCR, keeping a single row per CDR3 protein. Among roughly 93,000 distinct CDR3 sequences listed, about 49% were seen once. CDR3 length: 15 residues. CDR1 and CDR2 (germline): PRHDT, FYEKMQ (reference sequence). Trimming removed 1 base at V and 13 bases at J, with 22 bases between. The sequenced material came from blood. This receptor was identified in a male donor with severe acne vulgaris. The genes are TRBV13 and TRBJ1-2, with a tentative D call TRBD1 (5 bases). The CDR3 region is CASSLAPGTGMDSTF. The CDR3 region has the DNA TGTGCCAGCAGCTTAGCACCGGGGACTGGGATGGACTCCACCTTC.